This T cell receptor (beta chain) was observed in a study of cytomegalovirus exposure and HLA in healthy donors. Study in general: Among the roughly 400 genotyped donors, around 81% were placed in the Caucasian-associated ancestry cluster.

PCR employed 60 Vbeta and 13 Jbeta primers. TCRdb's copy holds only in-frame clones and misses some; the assay was immunoSEQ multiplex PCR. The profile shows about 180,000 clones, around three quarters of them singletons. The CDR3 is made up of 18 amino acids. From germline, CDR1 is SGHNT and CDR2 YYREEE (reference sequence). V shed 4 bases and J 5 bases; nucleotides not matched to a gene: 18. V gene TRBV5-4 combines with J gene TRBJ2-5; TRBD1 matches 9 bases. The receptor was derived from a woman aged 40 to 50 in good health and CMV-seronegative. Material for sequencing was PBMCs. In DNA, the CDR3 is TGTGCCAGCAGCGGGGGGGGGAGGAGGACAGGGGAGATGGAGACCCAGTACTTC. As protein: CASSGGGRRTGEMETQYF.